This is a list of T cell receptor beta chains from one sample in a study of T cell responses to AZD1222 COVID-19 vaccine. Clones were read by immunoSEQ multiplex PCR, and TCRdb kept only the in-frame ones, dropping some. Of 78,000 or so clones in the sample, roughly 80% were seen once. The sample here was peripheral blood, taken 28 days after the second AZD1222 dose. All receptors come from an adult who received the AZD1222 COVID-19 vaccine. Each CDR3 is given with its conserved first and last residue. Each record gives: J gene, clone size, D gene, V gene, CDR3 DNA, CDR3 protein. The D gene is left open where the match is weak. Clone size appears in some rows only: once, few, many, or a class for an expanded clone.

>TRBJ1-1|NA|NA|TRBV19
TGTGCCAGTGGCACGGGCACTGAAGCTTTCTTT
CASGTGTEAFF
>TRBJ2-7|NA|NA|TRBV3-1/TRBV3-2
TGTGCCAGCAGCCTAGGACCCCCCTCCGAGCAGTACTTC
CASSLGPPSEQYF
>TRBJ2-7|NA|TRBD1|TRBV7-6
TGTGCCAGCAGCCGGGACAGGGAATACGAGCAGTACTTC
CASSRDREYEQYF
>TRBJ2-2|NA|TRBD2|TRBV27
TGTGCCAGCAGTCGAGAACTAGCGGGAGCCGGGGAGCTGTTTTTT
CASSRELAGAGELFF
>TRBJ2-5|NA|NA|TRBV7-9
TGTGCCAGCAGACAGGGGGGGCCCCAAGAGACCCAGTACTTC
CASRQGGPQETQYF
>TRBJ2-1|once|TRBD2|TRBV9
TGTGCCAGCAGCGTAGTTGACGGGAGGGCCGGTTCCTACAATGAGCAGTTCTTC
CASSVVDGRAGSYNEQFF
>TRBJ2-3|NA|NA|TRBV5-1
TGCGCCAGCAGCTTGGGGCGGAGACAGGACACAGATACGCAGTATTTT
CASSLGRRQDTDTQYF
>TRBJ1-1|NA|NA|TRBV10-2
TGCGCCAGCAGCGCGGGCTGGAACACTGAAGCTTTCTTT
CASSAGWNTEAFF
>TRBJ2-7|NA|NA|TRBV25-1
TGTGCCAGCAGTGCCCCTACCTACGAGCAGTACTTC
CASSAPTYEQYF
>TRBJ2-2|NA|NA|TRBV6-5
TGTGCCAGCAGTTGGACCGGGGGCCCGGACACCGGGGAGCTGTTTTTT
CASSWTGGPDTGELFF
>TRBJ1-1|NA|NA|TRBV5-1
TGCGCCAGCAGCCGGCGGGGGAACACTGAAGCTTTCTTT
CASSRRGNTEAFF
>TRBJ2-1|NA|TRBD1|TRBV18
TGTGCCAGCACCCGGGACAGGATCAATGAGCAGTTCTTC
CASTRDRINEQFF
>TRBJ2-1|NA|TRBD1|TRBV7-2
TGTGCCAGCAGCTTATTTGGGGACAGGGTCGATGAGCAGTTCTTC
CASSLFGDRVDEQFF
>TRBJ2-7|NA|NA|TRBV10-3
TGTGCCATCAGTCCGCGTAACCGATCCTACGAGCAGTACTTC
CAISPRNRSYEQYF
>TRBJ2-3|NA|NA|TRBV12-3/TRBV12-4
TGTGCCAGCAGTCCCTCAGAGGCAGATACGCAGTATTTT
CASSPSEADTQYF
>TRBJ2-7|NA|TRBD1|TRBV25-1
TGTGCCAGCAGCCAAACCGGGACAGGGGCGCACGAGCAGTACTTC
CASSQTGTGAHEQYF
>TRBJ1-3|few|NA|TRBV11-2
TGTGCCAGCAGCTCCCCCCCCGGGGACACCATATATTTT
CASSSPPGDTIYF
>TRBJ2-6|NA|NA|TRBV5-4
TGTGCCAGCAGCTTGGGTGTGGCTGGGGCCAACGTCCTGACTTTC
CASSLGVAGANVLTF
>TRBJ1-4|NA|NA|TRBV4-2
TGTGCCAGCAGCCAAGTAGGGCAGGCCGTTGAAAAACTGTTTTTT
CASSQVGQAVEKLFF
>TRBJ2-7|NA|NA|TRBV25-1
TGTGCCAGCAGCAGGGGTTCCCAGCCTCGCGAGCAGTACTTC
CASSRGSQPREQYF
>TRBJ2-7|NA|TRBD1|TRBV27
TGTGCCAGCAGTTTCTTGGGACAGGGCTACGAGCAGTACTTC
CASSFLGQGYEQYF
>TRBJ1-1|NA|TRBD1|TRBV15
TGTGCCACCAGCGGGGGACAGGGGGTTCTGTGGACTGAAGCTTTCTTT
CATSGGQGVLWTEAFF
>TRBJ2-1|NA|TRBD1|TRBV19
TGTGCCAGTATGGGACAGGGATACAATGAGCAGTTCTTC
CASMGQGYNEQFF
>TRBJ2-7|NA|TRBD1|TRBV9
TGTGCCAGCAGCGCGGTTGGGACAGGGATACTTACGAAGCAGTACTTC
CASSAVGTGILTKQYF
>TRBJ2-7|NA|NA|TRBV2
TGTGCCAGCAGTGAACAGGCATCCTACGAGCAGTACTTC
CASSEQASYEQYF
>TRBJ1-5|once|NA|TRBV28
TGTGCCAGCAGGACGAGTTTGGGAGGCAGACAGCCCCAGCATTTT
CASRTSLGGRQPQHF
>TRBJ1-3|few|TRBD1|TRBV5-1
TGCGCCAGCAGCGGGGGGACAGGGTCCCTCTCTGGAAACACCATATATTTT
CASSGGTGSLSGNTIYF
>TRBJ2-2|NA|TRBD1|TRBV19
TGTGCCAGTAGTATAGTTAGGACAGGGAGAAGCGGGGAGCTGTTTTTT
CASSIVRTGRSGELFF
>TRBJ2-1|NA|NA|TRBV27
TGTGCCAGCTCGCCAAAGGCCTACAATGAGCAGTTCTTC
CASSPKAYNEQFF
>TRBJ1-2|NA|NA|TRBV13
TGTGCCAGCAGTTCCGGGGGGCTGTACTATGGCTACACCTTC
CASSSGGLYYGYTF
>TRBJ2-2|NA|NA|TRBV7-2
TGTGCCAGCAGCTTAGCAGATATCGGGGGGCACGGGGAGCTGTTTTTT
CASSLADIGGHGELFF
>TRBJ2-5|NA|TRBD2|TRBV24-1
TGTGCCACCAGTGATTTCGGGGTAGCGGGGGACCCCCAAGAGACCCAGTACTTC
CATSDFGVAGDPQETQYF
>TRBJ2-2|NA|NA|TRBV6-5
TGTGCCAGCACATCGGAGGGAACCGGGGAGCTGTTTTTT
CASTSEGTGELFF
>TRBJ2-3|NA|NA|TRBV21-1
TGTGCCGGACTAGCGAAATTTCGCACAGATACGCAGTATTTT
CAGLAKFRTDTQYF
>TRBJ2-7|NA|NA|TRBV12-3/TRBV12-4
TGTGCCAGCAGGGGATACACCTACGAGCAGTACTTC
CASRGYTYEQYF
>TRBJ1-5|NA|TRBD1|TRBV6-2/TRBV6-3
TGTGCCAGCAGTTACTTACCGGGACAGGGGGCGAATCAGCCCCAGCATTTT
CASSYLPGQGANQPQHF
>TRBJ2-1|NA|NA|TRBV4-3
TGCGCCAGCAGCCACCAAGAAGGAAATGAGCAGTTCTTC
CASSHQEGNEQFF
>TRBJ2-2|NA|NA|TRBV2
TGTGCCAGCAGTGAAGTGAGGGAGCTGTTTTTT
CASSEVRELFF
>TRBJ1-5|NA|NA|TRBV24-1
TGTGCCACCAGTGATTGGGGGGATAGCAATCAGCCCCAGCATTTT
CATSDWGDSNQPQHF
>TRBJ2-3|NA|NA|TRBV24-1
TGTGCCACCAGTGATTTGGGGGGGCTGGACGCAGATACGCAGTATTTT
CATSDLGGLDADTQYF
>TRBJ1-5|NA|NA|TRBV29-1
TGCAGCGTTGCAGGTGGAGGCGATCAGCCCCAGCATTTT
CSVAGGGDQPQHF
>TRBJ1-1|once|NA|TRBV30
TGTGCCTGGGAACAAAAGGGAGGTACTGAAGCTTTCTTT
CAWEQKGGTEAFF